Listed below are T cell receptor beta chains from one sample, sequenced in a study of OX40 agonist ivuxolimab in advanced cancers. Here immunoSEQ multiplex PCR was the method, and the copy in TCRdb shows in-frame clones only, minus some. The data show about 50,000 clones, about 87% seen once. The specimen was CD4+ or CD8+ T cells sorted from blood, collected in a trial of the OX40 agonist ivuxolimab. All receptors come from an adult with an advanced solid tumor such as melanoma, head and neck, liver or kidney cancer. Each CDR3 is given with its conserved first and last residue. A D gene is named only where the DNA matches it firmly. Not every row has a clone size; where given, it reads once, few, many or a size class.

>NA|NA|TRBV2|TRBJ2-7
TGTGCCAGCAGTCGCCCTAGACAGGATCACTCCTACGAGCAGTACTTC
CASSRPRQDHSYEQYF
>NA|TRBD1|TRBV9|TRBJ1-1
TGTGCCAGCAGCTTCCGACAGGGCGGGACTGAAGCTTTCTTT
CASSFRQGGTEAFF
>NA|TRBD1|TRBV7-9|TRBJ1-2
TGTGCCAGCAGCCTGGGACAGCTCTATGGCTACACCTTC
CASSLGQLYGYTF
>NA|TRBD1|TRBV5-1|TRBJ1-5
TGCGCCAGCAGCTTGGGGGGACAGGGAGGCAATCAGCCCCAGCATTTT
CASSLGGQGGNQPQHF
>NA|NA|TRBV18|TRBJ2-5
TGTGCCGCACGATTCGGGGGGCCCCGAGAGACCCAGTACTTC
CAARFGGPRETQYF
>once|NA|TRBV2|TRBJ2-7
TGTGCCAGCAGTTTCGGACAGTTCGAGCAGTACTTC
CASSFGQFEQYF
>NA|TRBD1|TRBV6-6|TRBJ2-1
TGTGCCAGCAGTTACCGGGGACAGGGGGCTCAGCAGTTCTTC
CASSYRGQGAQQFF
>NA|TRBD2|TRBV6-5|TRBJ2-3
TGTGCCAGCGGTCTCGGGGGGAAGGGTACGCAGTATTTT
CASGLGGKGTQYF
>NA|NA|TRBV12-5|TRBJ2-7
TGTGCTAGTGGTTTTGGAACCAGACCCGGGGCCTACGAGCAGTACTTC
CASGFGTRPGAYEQYF
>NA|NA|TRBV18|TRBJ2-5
TGTGCCAGCTCACCTCAGCCAAAAGAGACCCAGTACTTC
CASSPQPKETQYF
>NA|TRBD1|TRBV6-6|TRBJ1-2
TGTGCCAGCAGTTACATATCAGGGGGGCACTATGGCTACACCTTC
CASSYISGGHYGYTF
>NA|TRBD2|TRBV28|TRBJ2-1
TGTGCCAGCAGTTTATCCCTAGCGGGAGGGAATGAGCAGTTCTTC
CASSLSLAGGNEQFF
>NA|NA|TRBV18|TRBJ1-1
TGTGCCAGCTCTTTCGGGGAGAACACTGAAGCTTTCTTT
CASSFGENTEAFF
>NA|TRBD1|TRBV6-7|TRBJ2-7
TGTGCCAGCAGTTATCCGGGGGCAGGGACAGGGGACGGGGCGCAGTACTTC
CASSYPGAGTGDGAQYF